This T cell receptor beta chain derives from a study of T cell responses to AZD1222 COVID-19 vaccine. For this clone: Antigen specificity is unknown.

This CDR3 comprises 15 residues. Germline V gene lookup returns CDR1 LNHDA and CDR2 SQIVND (reference sequence). The ends were cut back, 4 bases at V and 8 bases at J, with 18 bases in the middle. Study results and limitations: Nearly half of the spike-specific TCRs reportedly recognize variant regions that carry no mutations. Every sample of the repertoires postdated the peak T cell response. Vaccine-associated CD4 TCRs ranged over spike, dominating at 160-218 and 743-854. A mostly white British donor set with more females was recruited, and clonal diversity was possibly underestimated.

Generated by immunoSEQ multiplex PCR, the TCRdb table keeps only in-frame clones and is missing some. The table shows around 140,000 clones, with approximately 85% occurring only once. V is TRBV19 and J is TRBJ1-3; the D gene is possibly TRBD1 (5 bases). This specimen was peripheral blood, taken 28 days after the second dose of the MenACWY control vaccine. The TCR comes from an adult who received the MenACWY meningococcal vaccine as a control. CDR3 amino acids: CASSNPGRTWHTIYF. The CDR3 region has the DNA TGTGCCAGTAGTAACCCGGGACGGACATGGCACACCATATATTTT. The entire variable domain, with the rest obtained from reference TRBV19 and TRBJ1-3, is as follows: DGGITQSPKYLFRKEGQNVTLSCEQNLNHDAMYWYRQDPGQGLRLIYYSQIVNDFQKGDIAEGYSVSREKKESFPLTVTSAQKNPTAFYLCASSNPGRTWHTIYFGEGSWLTVV.